This T cell receptor beta chain was obtained from a study of blood T cell repertoires in COVID-19. TCRdb's table, derived via immunoSEQ multiplex PCR, lists solely in-frame clones and lacks some. The repertoire holds 150,000 to 250,000 clones, roughly 94% seen once, with roughly 0.76% in the top ten. V was cut by 9 bases and J by 5 bases, with 11 bases left in between. CDR1 is ENHRY, CDR2 SYGVKD, per germline. There are 13 residues in the CDR3. During active infection, Seattle patients enrolled and were then monitored through disease. This sequence joins TRBV10-3 and TRBJ1-6, with D possibly being TRBD1 (6 bases). The source material was peripheral blood. The sequence was collected from a man aged 25-45 years with COVID-19, enrolled during active disease. The CDR3 loop reads CAIQGHHNSPLHF. The CDR3 nucleotides are TGTGCCATTCAGGGGCACCATAATTCACCCCTCCACTTT.